These 15 T cell receptor beta chains were sequenced from one sample in a study of T-cell memory formation after mild COVID-19. TCRdb fed the 5' RACE reads into MiXCR, producing one record per CDR3 protein. The sample records around 250,000 distinct CDR3 sequences, roughly 10% being singletons. The sample consisted of PBMCs or a T cell subset sorted from them (not recorded which). The receptors shown here come from a young man who had mild COVID-19 (a few samples of this study predate the infection). Cell type and time point are not known.

V and J are TRBV11-2 and TRBJ2-7, with D unresolved. The CDR3 loop spans 12 amino acids. V was trimmed by 5 bases and J by 4 bases, leaving 9 bases between them. Per the germline V gene, CDR1 is SGHAT and CDR2 is FQNNGV. Written as DNA, the CDR3 is TGTGCCAGCAGCCCTCCCGCGTACGAGCAGTACTTC. It is translated as CASSPPAYEQYF.

The chain recombines TRBV29-1 with TRBJ2-1; tentative D call: TRBD2 (5 bases). Germline V gene sequence: CDR1 SQVTM, CDR2 ANQGSEA. Between the trimmed V and J ends, which lost 6 bases and 4 bases, there was a span of 10 bases. CDR3 length: 12 amino acids. Written as DNA, the CDR3 is TGCAGCGTCTGGAGGTCTTACAATGAGCAGTTCTTC. This gives the protein CSVWRSYNEQFF.

This clonotype was detected ten times or more. The V and J genes are TRBV6-4 and TRBJ2-1, with 9 bases fitting TRBD2. The CDR3 totals 15 residues. Germline trimming cut 0 bases from V and 5 bases from J; bases unmatched to any gene: 2. The germline V gene encodes CDR1 MRHNA and CDR2 SNTAGT. CDR3 sequence reads: CASSDSSGGNNEQFF. The CDR3 DNA sequence: TGTGCCAGCAGTGACTCAAGCGGGGGGAACAATGAGCAGTTCTTC.

The V and J genes are TRBV7-2 and TRBJ1-1; TRBD1 might be the D (5 bases). The CDR3 has 13 amino acids. Germline values: CDR1 SGHTA, CDR2 FQGNSA. V lost 5 bases to trimming and J lost 8 bases, with 15 bases between them. CDR3 bases: TGTGCCAGCAGCCTTGAAAGGGACTCCGAAGCTTTCTTT. This encodes CASSLERDSEAFF.

This clonotype was counted a few times. The chain joins TRBV12-3 or TRBV12-4 to TRBJ2-3, with a tentative D call TRBD2 (5 bases). The ends were cut back, 5 bases at V and 6 bases at J, with 18 bases in the middle. CDR3 length equals 15 residues. As DNA, the CDR3 is TGTGCCAGCAGTAGGGATGTGACGGGAAGGGATACGCAGTATTTT. This codes for CASSRDVTGRDTQYF.

The table lists this clonotype with many counts. The chain has TRBV7-6 and TRBJ1-2; maybe TRBD1 (6 bases). This CDR3 is built from 13 residues. V gave up 5 bases and J gave up 7 bases, with 14 bases separating them. Germline loops: CDR1 SGHVS, CDR2 FNYEAQ. CDR3 DNA: TGTGCCAGCAGCGCCGGACAGTTCGGTGGCTACACCTTC. It translates to CASSAGQFGGYTF.

There are many counts of this clonotype. The chain has TRBV5-1 and TRBJ2-7, with 8 positions matching TRBD2. CDR1 and CDR2 (germline): SGHRS, YFSETQ. This CDR3 comprises 15 residues. V lost 4 bases, J lost 2 bases, and 8 bases stayed unmatched. In nucleotides, the CDR3 is TGCGCCAGCAGCACCTTGACTAGCGAGACCTACGAGCAGTACTTC. It is translated as CASSTLTSETYEQYF.

The sample holds one count of this clonotype. A much more abundant neighbour one base away suggests this may be a read error. The chain joins TRBV6-4 to TRBJ1-6; 11 nucleotides agree with TRBD1. This CDR3 has 14 residues. The germline V gene encodes CDR1 MRHNA and CDR2 SNTAGT. The trim removed 2 bases at V and 9 bases at J, leaving 0 bases unmatched. As DNA, the CDR3 is TGTGCCAGCAGTGACGGGACAGGGGGTTCACCCCTCCACTTT. It is translated as CASSDGTGGSPLHF.

The table lists this clonotype with many counts. The chain combines TRBV7-9 with TRBJ2-7, with 8 bases aligning to TRBD2. CDR1 SEHNR and CDR2 FQNEAQ come from the germline V gene (reference sequence). V gave up 1 base and J gave up 7 bases; unmatched junction bases: 3. CDR3 length equals 13 residues. CDR3 sequence: CASSLGSSGEQYF. The CDR3 DNA sequence: TGTGCCAGCAGCTTAGGCTCTAGCGGGGAGCAGTACTTC.

The chain employs TRBV29-1 and TRBJ1-1, with 8 bases that match TRBD1. Per the germline V gene, CDR1 is SQVTM and CDR2 is ANQGSEA. The CDR3 has 15 residues. Trimming cost V 0 bases and J 5 bases; bases outside gene matches: 8. The CDR3 DNA is TGCAGCGTTGAAGATCATCAGGGGGCTAGAACTGAAGCTTTCTTT. Translated: CSVEDHQGARTEAFF.

In this sample, this clonotype turned up many times. This chain connects TRBV7-9 to TRBJ2-1; D uncertain. The CDR3 consists of 12 residues. The germline gives CDR1 SEHNR, CDR2 FQNEAQ (reference sequence). Between the trimmed V and J ends, which lost 5 bases and 6 bases, there was a span of 8 bases. CDR3: CASSLIANEQFF. The CDR3 DNA follows: TGTGCCAGCAGCCTAATAGCCAATGAGCAGTTCTTC. Together with reference TRBV7-9 and TRBJ2-1, the CDR3 gives the full variable domain: DTGVSQNPRHKITKRGQNVTFRCDPISEHNRLYWYRQTLGQGPEFLTYFQNEAQLEKSRLLSDRFSAERPKGSFSTLEIQRTEQGDSAMYLCASSLIANEQFFGPGTRLTVL.

The chain joins TRBV5-1 to TRBJ2-1, with a weak D call TRBD2 (6 bases). The CDR3 is 16 amino acids. Germline CDR1 and CDR2: SGHRS and YFSETQ. V was trimmed by 6 bases and J by 4 bases, leaving 20 bases between them. CDR3 loop: CASKPAGTESYNEQFF. CDR3 nucleotide sequence: TGCGCCAGCAAACCAGCCGGGACTGAGAGTTACAATGAGCAGTTCTTC.

V gene TRBV4-2 combines with J gene TRBJ2-5, with unresolved D. Trimming left V 6 bases short and J 5 bases short, with 7 bases between. The CDR3 contains 11 residues. CDR1 LGHNA and CDR2 YNFKEQ come from the germline V gene. The CDR3, as DNA: TGTGCCAGCAGTTCAACGGAGACCCAGTACTTC. It translates to CASSSTETQYF.

Here the CDR3 DNA reads TGTGCCAGCAGCCAATCTGGGGGGAATCAGCCCCAGCATTTT. It specifies CASSQSGGNQPQHF. The chain carries TRBV3-1 and TRBJ1-5, with D possibly TRBD1 on 5 matching bases. Germline V gene sequence: CDR1 LGHDT, CDR2 YNNKEL (reference sequence). V was clipped by 2 bases and J by 4 bases, with 9 bases between them. This CDR3 has 14 residues.

This clonotype has at least ten counts. The chain combines TRBV24-1 with TRBJ2-3; D is unresolved. Germline V CDR1 and CDR2: KGHDR, SFDVKD. The CDR3 is made up of 13 amino acids. V lost 3 bases to trimming and J lost 0 bases, with 3 bases between them. The CDR3 region is CATSDGSTDTQYF. In DNA form, the CDR3 reads TGTGCCACCAGTGATGGGAGCACAGATACGCAGTATTTT.